This TCR beta chain was profiled in a study of breast tumors, draining lymph nodes, adjacent tissues. Study findings and constraints: Data only fit, rather than demonstrated, lymph node origin of most tumor T cells. The data were judged consistent with most tumor T cells coming from lymph node and expanding in tumor. Compared with lymph nodes, tumors were less diverse; compared with nontumor tissue, more. Luminal-like breast cancer showed significantly greater tumor-nontumor repertoire similarity than basal-like breast cancer did.

CDR3 size: 14 residues. Trimming removed 7 bases from V and 0 bases from J, with 10 bases in between. Per germline, CDR1 WSHSY and CDR2 SAAADI. In TCRdb, the multiplex PCR reads were re-called with MiXCR into one record per CDR3 protein. Among tens of thousands of distinct CDR3 sequences listed, 45% to 60% were seen once. This clonotype was detected many times. The target antigen is unknown. Possible read error: a much larger clone is one base away. The source of this sequence is a female donor with breast cancer. Some clones in this sample may be carry-over from other donors' samples. Sequencing was done on a sample of breast tumor tissue. The rearrangement links TRBV10-2 to TRBJ1-3; D remains ambiguous. The CDR3 nucleotides read TGCGCCAGCACGACATCATTCTCTGGAAACACCATATATTTT. This sequence encodes CASTTSFSGNTIYF.